Sequencing of this T cell receptor (beta chain) was carried out in a study of blood T cell repertoires in COVID-19 (dated by TCRdb to 2019 to 2021). Study-wide context: Samples from collaborators originated in the United States, Italy and Spain and spanned both the acute and convalescent phases of COVID-19. The prospective study material was composed of cDNA or gDNA derived from T cells, B-cell-depleted T cells, or PBMCs. Subjects who had been exposed to COVID-19, were actively infected with it, or had recovered from it provided the deeply sampled blood TCRbeta repertoires that made up the dataset. A freely available public database, intended as a resource for researchers studying the immune response to SARS-CoV-2, is where the repertoires were released. Samples came from the ongoing ImmuneRACE study (first 160 participants) plus 1,254 subjects from 6 global collaborators. Nearly every sample came with metadata listing a de-identified subject ID, COVID-19 status, age in years and sex. Where available, HLA class I and class II types were taken from metadata supplied by the sample provider and were not determined by assay-based typing. General conclusions and limits of the study: How much clinical and demographic metadata was included differed by source and by participant, and the metadata was provided uncurated.

One collaborating source in Seattle enrolled patients while the patients were actively infected and followed the patients over time throughout the course of disease. The collaborating institutions used their own protocols to collect whole blood in K2EDTA tubes. For TCRbeta analysis, collaborator samples were shipped as frozen whole blood, as isolated PBMCs, or as DNA extracted from either sample type. The immunoSEQ Assay, a bias-controlled multiplex PCR, was used to amplify TCRbeta CDR3 regions from genomic DNA. The paper's data handling went like this. Nucleated cell counts per sample were estimated from amplification of reference gene primers within the assay. Sequence reads were collapsed and filtered to measure the absolute abundance of every unique TCRbeta CDR3 rearrangement. For each sample, productive Simpson clonality was calculated as the square root of Simpson's diversity index over productive rearrangements. This is the immuneACCESS table as TCRdb keeps it, with only in-frame sequences that have V and J called. A part of the clones is gone; compared with another copy, unresolved V genes explain less than half, and the rest is unexplained. The V and J calls and the clone size are those of that table, but D and trimming were determined from the DNA. Across this sample there are about 160,000 clones, with about 88% seen only once. The ten most abundant clones make up about 5.8% of the sample.

The CDR3 covers 16 residues, taking in both the cysteine and the phenylalanine. Left in the record is the CDR3 DNA by itself, 48 bases read in frame from the first base. CDR1 and CDR2 (MDHEN, SYDVKM) derive from the germline V gene. V and J are trimmed by 4 bases and 0 bases, and the gene matches miss 4 bases of the junction. To note about this clone: Its specific antigen is unknown. No much larger clonotype is one base removed from it; base qualities were not supplied.

Recombination linked TRBV28 to TRBJ2-2, with 8 middle bases fitting TRBD1. Sequenced input: peripheral blood. This TCR was recovered from a woman aged 45-59 years with COVID-19, enrolled during active disease. CDR3 loop: CASSSQGATNTGELFF. The nucleotide sequence reads as follows: TGTGCCAGCAGTTCTCAGGGGGCGACGAACACCGGGGAGCTGTTTTTT.